This T cell receptor (beta chain) stems from a study of blood T cell repertoires in COVID-19. Measured with immunoSEQ multiplex PCR; TCRdb has only the in-frame clones, and not every one. The sample shows about 250,000 clones, approximately 90% of them seen only once. This sequence originates from a woman under 30 who had recovered from COVID-19. The specimen was PBMCs or T cells enriched from blood (not recorded which).

The CDR3 nucleotides read TGCGCCAGCAGCGTATCCAGGGATGGCTACACCTTC. Its protein product is CASSVSRDGYTF. The chain recombines TRBV5-1 with TRBJ1-2, with D tentatively TRBD1 (5 bases). The CDR3 spans 12 residues. V dropped 4 bases and J dropped 6 bases, with 10 bases sitting between them. Germline CDR1 and CDR2: SGHRS and YFSETQ. The full variable domain, in which reference TRBV5-1 and TRBJ1-2 provide the parts outside the CDR3, is KAGVTQTPRYLIKTRGQQVTLSCSPISGHRSVSWYQQTPGQGLQFLFEYFSETQRNKGNFPGRFSGRQFSNSRSEMNVSTLELGDSALYLCASSVSRDGYTFGSGTRLTVV.